This TCR beta chain was identified during a study of shared clonotypes between healthy human individuals. A split of CD4+ cells into CD45RA+ naive and CD45RA-negative memory subsets was performed. Concerning this clone: Its antigen is currently unknown.

With 5 bases clipped from V and 1 base from J, the junction kept 4 bases outside the gene matches. The CDR3 consists of 15 residues. Germline CDR1 SGHNT, CDR2 YENEEA. Some clones are missing from TCRdb's copy, which holds only in-frame ones; the method was immunoSEQ multiplex PCR. The sample has 2 million to 2.5 million clones, approximately 94% seen once. Study-wide points: When naive CD4 clonotypes were compared across a few donors, around 4.6% were shared.

The sequence derives from a man aged 18 to 30 in good health. Sequenced sample: naive CD4+ T cells sorted from blood. As for subset: CD45RA+ positively selected. This rearrangement joins TRBV11-3 to TRBJ2-2, with 7 nucleotides matching TRBD2. This chain's CDR3 is CASSQSGVNTGELFF. The CDR3, as DNA: TGTGCCAGCAGCCAAAGCGGGGTGAACACCGGGGAGCTGTTTTTT.